This TCR beta chain stems from a study of blood T cell repertoires in COVID-19 (dated by TCRdb to between 2020 and 2021). Regarding the study in general: Samples from collaborators originated in the United States, Italy and Spain and spanned both the acute and convalescent phases of COVID-19. The sample metadata nearly always contained a de-identified subject ID, COVID-19 status, age in years and sex. A freely available public database, intended as a resource for researchers studying the immune response to SARS-CoV-2, is where the repertoires were released. Where available, HLA class I and class II types were taken from metadata supplied by the sample provider and were not determined by assay-based typing. The samples were drawn from the first 160 participants of the ongoing ImmuneRACE study and from about 1,200 subjects provided by 6 global collaborators. The material from the prospective study consisted of cDNA or gDNA derived from T cells, B-cell-depleted T cells, or PBMCs. Deeply sampled blood TCRbeta repertoires from subjects exposed to, actively infected with, or recovered from COVID-19 were included in the dataset. The study at large found these results: The quantity of clinical and demographic metadata differed by source and by participant and was supplied without curation.

The immunoSEQ Assay, a bias-controlled multiplex PCR, was used to amplify TCRbeta CDR3 regions from genomic DNA. For the original study's pipeline: The number of nucleated cells in each sample was estimated by amplification of reference gene primers within the assay. To quantify the absolute abundance of each unique TCRbeta CDR3 rearrangement, sequence reads were collapsed and filtered. For each sample, productive Simpson clonality was calculated as the square root of Simpson's diversity index across productive rearrangements. The immuneACCESS repertoire file appears here via TCRdb, limited to in-frame rearrangements. These files lack a portion of the clones; in checked studies, under half of the deficit traces to unresolved V genes, and the cause of the others is not known. The DNA gave D and trimming, while V, J and clone size come from that table. The sample contains some 72,000 clones, approximately 90% of them found a single time. The ten largest clones add up to approximately 4.5% of the sample.

Its CDR3 holds 14 amino acids, cysteine through phenylalanine. Of all the DNA, just the CDR3 is kept, 42 bases in frame from base 1. V has 1 base trimmed and J has 3 bases trimmed; junction bases matching no gene number 3. For CDR1 and CDR2, the germline V gene lists SGHNT and YENEEA. The collaborating institutions used their own protocols to collect whole blood in K2EDTA tubes. For TCRbeta analysis, collaborator samples were shipped as frozen whole blood, as isolated PBMCs, or as DNA extracted from either sample type. Remarks on this clone: No antigen is known for it. There are no base qualities to consult, and no much larger clone falls within one base.

The chain links TRBV11-3 with TRBJ2-7, with 7 bases matching TRBD1. This receptor was identified in a man over 45 with active COVID-19. Source material: peripheral blood. In nucleotides, the sequence is TGTGCCAGCAGCTTAGGGACAGGTAACTACGAGCAGTACTTC. Its product reads: CASSLGTGNYEQYF.